This TCR beta chain was observed in a study of glioma-infiltrating T cells. The iRepertoire nested amplicon-rescue multiplex PCR amplified TCR alpha and beta CDR3s from RNA. For one-step reverse transcription and amplification, roughly 85-450 ng of tissue mRNA or PBMC total RNA was used. MiXCR, run by TCRdb on the multiplex PCR reads, gives a single entry per CDR3 protein. Here the sample spans 100,000 to 150,000 distinct CDR3 sequences, roughly 24% being singletons. Findings and caveats of the study: Above-expected tissue-blood divergence occurred in all gliomas, most in low-grade ones. Tissue and blood shared very few CDR3 sequences.

This clonotype was observed at least ten times. Its target is not known. CDR1 and CDR2 (germline): MNHNS, SASEGT. The CDR3 sequence is 15 residues long. With V trimmed by 0 bases and J by 6 bases, 7 bases remained unmatched. The V gene is TRBV6-1, the J gene TRBJ2-7, with 8 bases identical to TRBD1. The TCR sequence derives from a human donor with low-grade glioma or glioblastoma, undergoing nonglioma brain surgery, or in good health (not recorded which). What was sequenced was glioma tissue, nonneoplastic brain tissue, or PBMCs (not recorded which). The CDR3 DNA reads TGTGCCAGCAGTGAAGCGCAGGGGGCTCGGGGCGAGCAGTACTTC. It is translated as CASSEAQGARGEQYF.